A single sample gave rise to the 10 T cell receptor beta chains below, sequenced in a study of tumor-infiltrating lymphocytes in primary liver carcinoma. TCR beta cDNA was prepared out of about 530 ng total RNA by means of a constant-region primer. Investigators got TCR beta libraries out of three nested multiplex PCR rounds, done with slightly modified ARM-PCR. A C-beta reverse primer was combined with TRBV1-TRBV30 forward primers in the first two PCR rounds, and each round had about 10 cycles. One entry per CDR3 protein, called by TCRdb with MiXCR from the multiplex PCR reads. In the table there are 65,000 to 90,000 distinct CDR3 sequences, approximately 72% of which are singletons. The tissue used was unsorted bulk material of roughly 17-34 mg. RNA and DNA were co-extracted from it with the AllPrep DNA/RNA mini kit. Sequenced input: liver tumor tissue from sampling region 1. Described subset: tumor region T1, superior pole. Receptors originate from a man aged 35-49 years with primary liver carcinoma and hepatitis B virus infection.

As concerns this clonotype: A much larger clone sits a single nucleotide away, making a read error possible. V gene TRBV28 combines with J gene TRBJ2-7; D unclear. Germline loops: CDR1 MDHEN, CDR2 SYDVKM. The CDR3 covers 15 residues. In DNA form, the CDR3 reads TGTGCCGGCAGATCTCTCGCCGGTAGGGCCTACGAGCAGTACTTC. It codes for CAGRSLAGRAYEQYF.

This clonotype was seen at least ten times. The chain has TRBV28 and TRBJ2-7, with D possibly matching TRBD2 (5 bases). The V gene lost 2 bases and the J gene lost 6 bases, with 11 bases spanning the gap. The germline CDR1 and CDR2 sequences are MDHEN and SYDVKM. The CDR3 is 13 residues long. The CDR3 is CASSLGGGSEQYF. The CDR3 DNA is TGTGCCAGCAGTTTAGGCGGAGGTTCCGAGCAGTACTTC.

With respect to this clonotype: One end of the junction is discordant with germline, which a read error may explain. The V and J genes are TRBV4-1 and TRBJ2-1, with TRBD2 matching over 7 bases. Germline V lookup: CDR1 MGHRA, CDR2 YSYEKL. The CDR3 runs 15 residues. In nucleotides, the CDR3 is TGCTCCAGCAGCCAAGAAGCGGGACTAAACAATGAGCAGTTCTTC. Its translation is CSSSQEAGLNNEQFF.

The chain uses TRBV10-1 and TRBJ2-1, with a possible D match to TRBD2 (6 bases). Trimming took 8 bases from V and 8 from J, leaving 22 bases between them. The V gene's germline CDR1 is WNHNN and CDR2 SYGVQD (reference sequence). This CDR3 contains 15 residues. The CDR3 sequence: CASASGTPTRDEQFF. The CDR3, as DNA: TGCGCCAGCGCGTCCGGGACTCCAACGCGAGATGAGCAGTTCTTC.

In its sample, this clonotype is medium-sized. This rearrangement joins TRBV6-5 to TRBJ2-1; 7 nucleotides align to TRBD2. The V segment lost 3 bases and the J segment 8 bases; nucleotides outside the gene matches: 13. Germline assignment: CDR1 MNHEY and CDR2 SVGAGI. The CDR3 totals 16 residues. CDR3 amino acids: CASSYSGGLAAYEQFF. The CDR3 DNA reads TGTGCCAGCAGTTATAGCGGCGGTCTAGCGGCATATGAGCAGTTCTTC.

The chain couples TRBV4-1 to TRBJ2-7, with 13 bases identical to TRBD2. The CDR3 is 15 amino acids. The germline CDR1 and CDR2 sequences are MGHRA and YSYEKL. V lost 3 bases to trimming and J lost 5 bases; unmatched junction nucleotides: 4. CDR3 DNA: TGCGCCAGCAGCCATACTAGCGGGAGGGCCGACGAGCAGTACTTC. It is translated as CASSHTSGRADEQYF.

About this clonotype: Relative to the germline gene, one junction end is altered; a read error may explain this. The chain joins TRBV29-1 to TRBJ2-7; D is unclear. The germline V gene has CDR1 SQVTM and CDR2 ANQGSEA. CDR3 length: 16 amino acids. CDR3: CIVEDQEATPFYGQYF. For the CDR3, the DNA is TGCATCGTTGAAGATCAAGAGGCCACCCCTTTCTACGGGCAGTACTTC.

To note about this clonotype: Just one base apart from a much larger clone, this may be a read error. V is TRBV25-1 and J is TRBJ2-3; D is ambiguous. The ends were cut back, 5 bases at V and 10 bases at J, with 13 bases in the middle. The CDR3 sequence is 12 residues long. Germline V gene lookup returns CDR1 MGHDK and CDR2 SYGVNS. CDR3 amino acids: CASSIYSGAQYF. In DNA, the CDR3 is TGTGCCAGCAGTATCTACTCCGGAGCGCAGTATTTT.

Many counts were recorded for this clonotype. A read error may account for a junction end that differs from germline. The chain joins TRBV5-5 to TRBJ2-5, with D possibly being TRBD1 or TRBD2 (5 bases each). Germline V gene lookup returns CDR1 SGHKS and CDR2 YYEKEE (reference sequence). This CDR3 is 14 amino acids long. The CDR3 region is CASSLGDSRETRYF. CDR3 sequence (DNA): TGTGCCAGCAGCTTGGGGGATAGCAGGGAGACCCGGTACTTC.

Points on this clonotype: Germline and junction disagree at one end, which may indicate a read error. The CDR3 spells CVSSLGRANERFF. In DNA, the CDR3 is TGTGTTAGCAGCTTAGGCCGGGCAAATGAGCGGTTCTTC. The chain is built from TRBV11-1 and TRBJ2-1, with D unresolved. CDR1 and CDR2 (germline): SGHAT, FQDESV (reference sequence). The CDR3 sequence is 13 residues long.